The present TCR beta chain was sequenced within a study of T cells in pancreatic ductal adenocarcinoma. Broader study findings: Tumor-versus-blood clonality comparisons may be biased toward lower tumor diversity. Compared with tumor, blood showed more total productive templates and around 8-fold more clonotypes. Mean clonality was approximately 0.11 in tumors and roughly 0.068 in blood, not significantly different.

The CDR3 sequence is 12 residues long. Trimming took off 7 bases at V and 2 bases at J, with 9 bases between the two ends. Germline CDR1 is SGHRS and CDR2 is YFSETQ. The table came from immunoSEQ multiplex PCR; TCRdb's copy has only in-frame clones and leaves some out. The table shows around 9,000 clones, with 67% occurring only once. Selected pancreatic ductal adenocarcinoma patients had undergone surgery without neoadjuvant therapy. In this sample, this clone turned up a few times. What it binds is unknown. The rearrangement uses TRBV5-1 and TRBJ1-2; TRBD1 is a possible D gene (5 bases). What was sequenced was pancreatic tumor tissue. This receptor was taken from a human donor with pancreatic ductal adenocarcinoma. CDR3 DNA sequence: TGCGCCAGCGGGGGAGGAAACTATGGCTACACCTTC. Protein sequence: CASGGGNYGYTF.